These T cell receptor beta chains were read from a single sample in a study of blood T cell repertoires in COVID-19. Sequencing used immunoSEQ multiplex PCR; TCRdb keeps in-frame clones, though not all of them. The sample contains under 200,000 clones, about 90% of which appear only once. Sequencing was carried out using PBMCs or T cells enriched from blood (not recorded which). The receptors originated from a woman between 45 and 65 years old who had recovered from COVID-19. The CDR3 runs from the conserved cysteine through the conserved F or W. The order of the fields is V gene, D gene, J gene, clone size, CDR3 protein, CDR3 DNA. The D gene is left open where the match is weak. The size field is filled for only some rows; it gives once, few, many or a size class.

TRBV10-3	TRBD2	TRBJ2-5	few	CAISPYGGGQETQYF	TGTGCCATCAGTCCCTACGGGGGAGGGCAAGAGACCCAGTACTTC
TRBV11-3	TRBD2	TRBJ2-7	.	CASTLTGGRASPQYF	TGTGCCAGCACCTTAACTGGCGGGAGGGCCTCTCCGCAGTACTTC
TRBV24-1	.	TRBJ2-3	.	CATSDPGGTDTQYF	TGTGCCACCAGTGATCCGGGGGGCACAGATACGCAGTATTTT
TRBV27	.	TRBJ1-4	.	CASSFLTDSNEKLFF	TGTGCCAGCAGTTTCCTGACAGATTCTAATGAAAAACTGTTTTTT
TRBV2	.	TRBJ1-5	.	CASSELYGDQPQHF	TGTGCCAGCAGTGAGTTATACGGGGATCAGCCCCAGCATTTT
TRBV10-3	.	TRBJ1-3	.	CAISRSGAAGNTIYF	TGTGCCATCAGCCGGAGCGGGGCAGCGGGAAACACCATATATTTT
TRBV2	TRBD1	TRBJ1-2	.	CASRGDSNGYTF	TGTGCCAGCAGGGGGGACAGTAATGGCTACACCTTC
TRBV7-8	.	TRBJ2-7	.	CASSPLASYEQYF	TGTGCCAGCAGCCCCCTGGCATCCTACGAGCAGTACTTC
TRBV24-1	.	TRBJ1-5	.	CATSDRDSNQPQHF	TGTGCCACCAGTGACAGGGATAGCAATCAGCCCCAGCATTTT
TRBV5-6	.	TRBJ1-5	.	CASSRGTINQPQHF	TGTGCCAGCAGCCGGGGGACGATTAATCAGCCCCAGCATTTT
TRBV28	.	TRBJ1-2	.	CATPGHSNYGYTF	TGTGCCACCCCAGGACACTCTAACTATGGCTACACCTTC
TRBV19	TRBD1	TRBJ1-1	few	CASRPQGDTEAFF	TGTGCCAGTCGACCTCAGGGGGACACTGAAGCTTTCTTT
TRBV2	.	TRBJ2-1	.	CASQGSGEQFF	TGTGCCAGTCAGGGTTCAGGAGAGCAGTTCTTC
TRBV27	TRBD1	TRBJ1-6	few	CASSPRTGTNSPLHF	TGTGCCAGCAGTCCAAGGACAGGGACTAATTCACCCCTCCACTTT
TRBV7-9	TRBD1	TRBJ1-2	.	CASSSGGTDYGYTF	TGTGCCAGCAGCTCCGGAGGGACAGACTATGGCTACACCTTC
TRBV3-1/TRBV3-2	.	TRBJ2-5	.	CASTQHAGRKTQYF	TGTGCCAGCACCCAGCATGCGGGTAGGAAGACCCAGTACTTC
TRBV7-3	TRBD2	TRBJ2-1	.	CASSPTVAGGPGEQFF	TGTGCCAGCAGCCCCACTGTAGCGGGAGGGCCGGGTGAGCAGTTCTTC
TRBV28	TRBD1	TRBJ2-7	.	CASTSPGQGSYEQYF	TGTGCCAGCACCTCTCCGGGACAGGGATCCTACGAGCAGTACTTC
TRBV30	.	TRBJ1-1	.	CAWARTANTEAFF	TGTGCCTGGGCCCGAACAGCGAACACTGAAGCTTTCTTT
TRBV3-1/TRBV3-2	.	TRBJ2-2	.	CASSIRGTGELFF	TGTGCCAGCAGCATCAGGGGCACCGGGGAGCTGTTTTTT
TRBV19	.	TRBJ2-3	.	CASRRGDTQYF	TGTGCCAGTCGCCGAGGGGATACGCAGTATTTT
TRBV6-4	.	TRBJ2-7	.	CASSFVRVGHEQYF	TGTGCCAGCAGTTTCGTCAGGGTTGGGCACGAGCAGTACTTC
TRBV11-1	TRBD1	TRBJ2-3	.	CASSLSGTGAADTQYF	TGTGCCAGCAGCTTATCCGGGACAGGGGCGGCAGATACGCAGTATTTT
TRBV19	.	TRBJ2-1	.	CASSLSLTRSLYNEQFF	TGTGCCAGTAGTCTCTCTTTGACTAGATCGCTTTACAATGAGCAGTTCTTC
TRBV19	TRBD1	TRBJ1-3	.	CASSMKGQGDTIYF	TGTGCCAGTAGTATGAAGGGACAGGGTGACACCATATATTTT
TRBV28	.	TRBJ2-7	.	CASHRGGQTYEQYF	TGTGCCAGTCATAGGGGGGGTCAGACCTACGAGCAGTACTTC
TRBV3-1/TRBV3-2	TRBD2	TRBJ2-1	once	CASSQEPKAGTRRDEQFF	TGTGCCAGCAGCCAAGAACCCAAAGCCGGGACTAGGCGCGATGAGCAGTTCTTC
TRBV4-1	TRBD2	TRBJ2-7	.	CASSQDLGGLAASYEQYF	TGCGCCAGCAGCCAAGATCTAGGCGGACTAGCGGCCTCCTACGAGCAGTACTTC
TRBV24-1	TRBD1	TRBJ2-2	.	CATSGDRETGELFF	TGTGCCACCAGTGGAGACAGGGAAACCGGGGAGCTGTTTTTT
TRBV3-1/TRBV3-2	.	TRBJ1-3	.	CASSQGSYVDTIYF	TGTGCCAGCAGCCAAGGGAGTTATGTGGACACCATATATTTT
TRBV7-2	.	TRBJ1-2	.	CASSGGLWGYGYTF	TGTGCCAGCAGCGGAGGGCTTTGGGGCTATGGCTACACCTTC
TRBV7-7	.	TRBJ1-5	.	CASSLGVWQGTGGQPQHF	TGTGCTAGCAGCTTAGGTGTATGGCAGGGTACGGGGGGTCAGCCCCAGCATTTT
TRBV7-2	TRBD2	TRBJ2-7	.	CASSSRAGGPDEQYF	TGTGCCAGCAGCTCAAGAGCGGGAGGGCCGGACGAGCAGTACTTC
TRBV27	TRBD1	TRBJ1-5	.	CASADRGLTNQPQHF	TGTGCCAGCGCAGACAGGGGGCTAACCAATCAGCCCCAGCATTTT
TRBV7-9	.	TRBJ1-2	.	CASSFQENYGYTF	TGTGCCAGCAGCTTTCAGGAAAACTATGGCTACACCTTC
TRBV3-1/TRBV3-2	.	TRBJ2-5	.	CASSPGGPWTQYF	TGTGCCAGCAGCCCCGGGGGGCCCTGGACCCAGTACTTC
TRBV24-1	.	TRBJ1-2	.	CATSDPDSYGYTF	TGTGCCACCAGTGATCCCGACAGCTATGGCTACACCTTC
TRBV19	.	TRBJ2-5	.	CASSIKGRYQETQYF	TGTGCCAGTAGTATTAAGGGGAGGTACCAAGAGACCCAGTACTTC
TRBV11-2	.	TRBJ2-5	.	CASSLGWAEETQYF	TGTGCCAGCAGCTTAGGGTGGGCAGAAGAGACCCAGTACTTC
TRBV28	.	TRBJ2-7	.	CASSLHDRSSYEQYF	TGTGCCAGCAGTTTGCACGACAGGAGCTCCTACGAGCAGTACTTC
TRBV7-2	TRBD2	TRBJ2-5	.	CASSLLPGLAETQYF	TGTGCCAGCAGCTTACTACCGGGACTAGCGGAGACCCAGTACTTC
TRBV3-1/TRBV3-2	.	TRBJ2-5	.	CASSQLYVGTQYF	TGTGCCAGCAGCCAACTGTATGTCGGGACCCAGTACTTC
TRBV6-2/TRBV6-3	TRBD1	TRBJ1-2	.	CASSYADRTGGSTF	TGTGCCAGCAGTTATGCAGACCGGACAGGGGGATCCACCTTC
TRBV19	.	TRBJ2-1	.	CASTRDTAYNEQFF	TGTGCCAGTACTCGCGATACCGCCTACAATGAGCAGTTCTTC
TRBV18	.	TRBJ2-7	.	CASSGRGLPIYEQYF	TGTGCCAGCTCAGGTCGGGGTCTACCTATCTACGAGCAGTACTTC
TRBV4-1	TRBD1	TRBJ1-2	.	CASSQQSQGAVRGYTF	TGCGCCAGCAGCCAACAGAGCCAGGGGGCAGTGAGAGGCTACACCTTC
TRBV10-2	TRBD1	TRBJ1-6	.	CASSSGTAILSLHF	TGCGCCAGCAGCTCCGGGACAGCCATCCTATCTCTCCACTTT
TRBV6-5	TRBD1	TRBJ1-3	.	CASRADRGTGNTIYF	TGTGCCAGCAGAGCCGACAGGGGGACTGGAAACACCATATATTTT
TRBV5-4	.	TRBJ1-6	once	CASSLIGQNSPLHF	TGTGCCAGCAGCTTGATAGGACAGAATTCACCCCTCCACTTT
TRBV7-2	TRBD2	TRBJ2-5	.	CASSLRGRNQETQYF	TGTGCCAGCAGCTTACGCGGGAGGAACCAAGAGACCCAGTACTTC
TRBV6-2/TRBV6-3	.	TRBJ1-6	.	CASSYFSRGSPLHF	TGTGCCAGCAGTTACTTCAGTCGCGGTTCACCCCTCCACTTT
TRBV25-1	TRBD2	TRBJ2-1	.	CASSALGTSAYNEQFF	TGTGCCAGCAGTGCGCTAGGGACTAGCGCCTACAATGAGCAGTTCTTC
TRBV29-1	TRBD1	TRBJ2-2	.	CSVRQGTTGELFF	TGCAGCGTCCGACAGGGGACCACCGGGGAGCTGTTTTTT